This TCR beta chain was sequenced in a study of graft-versus-host responses after intestinal transplantation. Overall study context: The study gave all recipients anti-thymocyte globulin induction, then tacrolimus and steroids for 2 to 3 years.

The protocol was immunoSEQ multiplex PCR, while the TCRdb copy is restricted to in-frame clones and leaves out a portion. This sample has 95,000 to 110,000 clones, with 87% found just once. As regards this clone: Antigen unknown.

The germline V and J ends were trimmed by 4 bases and 0 bases, with 14 bases remaining between them. Per the germline V gene, CDR1 is SGDLS and CDR2 is YYNGEE. The CDR3 consists of 17 residues. The material sequenced was unstimulated CD4+ T cells sorted from spleen or lymph node cells, taken before transplant. The clonotype was recovered from a human donor who was the organ donor for an intestinal transplant. The chain links TRBV9 to TRBJ2-6; no clear D. The DNA of the CDR3 is TGTGCCAGCAGCCCCAAAGGAACCAACTCTGGGGCCAACGTCCTGACTTTC. Protein product: CASSPKGTNSGANVLTF.